What follows describes a single T cell receptor beta chain. The trim removed 5 bases at V and 4 bases at J, leaving 7 bases unmatched. The CDR3 spans 14 residues. CDR1 and CDR2 from the germline V gene are MDHEN and SYDVKM. Combining a sample-barcoded 5' primer with a J-beta primer mix, a second PCR ran for about 7 to 11 cycles. Each cDNA molecule was tagged by a template-switch adaptor with 12 random nucleotides. Each CDR3 protein is one row after TCRdb ran MiXCR on the 5' RACE reads. This table has 750,000 to 950,000 distinct CDR3 sequences, about 55% appearing once. The sample originates from a study of blood T cells in healthy people across ages. The donors, aged about 6 to 95, were healthy Caucasians from Russia.

Sequencing was done on a sample of blood. The sequence was obtained from a man older than 75 in good health. The rearrangement uses TRBV28 and TRBJ1-2; 7 positions match TRBD1. The CDR3: CASSPGGGLYGYTF. The CDR3 nucleotides are TGTGCCAGCAGTCCCGGAGGGGGCCTCTATGGCTACACCTTC.